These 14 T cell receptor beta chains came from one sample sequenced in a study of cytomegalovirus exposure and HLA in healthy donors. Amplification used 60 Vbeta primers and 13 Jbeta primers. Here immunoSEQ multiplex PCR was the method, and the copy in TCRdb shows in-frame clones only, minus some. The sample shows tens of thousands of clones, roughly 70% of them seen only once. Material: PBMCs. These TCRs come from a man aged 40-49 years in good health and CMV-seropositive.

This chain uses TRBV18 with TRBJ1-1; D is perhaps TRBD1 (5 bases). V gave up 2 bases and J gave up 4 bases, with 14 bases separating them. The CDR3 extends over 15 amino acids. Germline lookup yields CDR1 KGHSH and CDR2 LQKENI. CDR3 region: CASSPGGGEVTEAFF. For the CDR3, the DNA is TGTGCCAGCTCACCAGGGGGAGGTGAGGTCACTGAAGCTTTCTTT.

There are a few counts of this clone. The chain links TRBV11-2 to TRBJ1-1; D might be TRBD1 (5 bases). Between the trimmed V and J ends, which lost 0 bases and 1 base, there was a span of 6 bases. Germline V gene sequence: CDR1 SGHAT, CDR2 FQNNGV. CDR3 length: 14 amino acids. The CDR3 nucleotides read TGTGCCAGCAGCTTAGACGGGGGGAACACTGAAGCTTTCTTT. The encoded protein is CASSLDGGNTEAFF.

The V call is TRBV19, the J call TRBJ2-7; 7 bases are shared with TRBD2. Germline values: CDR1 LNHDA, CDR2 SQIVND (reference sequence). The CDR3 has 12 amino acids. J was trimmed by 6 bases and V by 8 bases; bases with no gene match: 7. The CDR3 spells CASRGEGFEQYF. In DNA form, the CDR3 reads TGTGCCAGTCGGGGGGAGGGGTTCGAGCAGTACTTC.

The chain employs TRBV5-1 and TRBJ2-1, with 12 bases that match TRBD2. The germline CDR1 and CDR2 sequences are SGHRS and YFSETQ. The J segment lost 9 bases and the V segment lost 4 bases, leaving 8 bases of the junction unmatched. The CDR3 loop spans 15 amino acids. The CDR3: CASSHGLAGRSEQFF. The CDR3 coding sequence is TGCGCCAGCAGCCATGGACTAGCGGGGCGAAGTGAGCAGTTCTTC.

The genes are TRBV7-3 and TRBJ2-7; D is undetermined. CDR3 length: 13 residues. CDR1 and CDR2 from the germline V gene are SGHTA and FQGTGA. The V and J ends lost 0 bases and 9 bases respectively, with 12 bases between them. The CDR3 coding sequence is TGTGCCAGCAGCTTAACCCCCGAGGATAGGCAGTACTTC. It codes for CASSLTPEDRQYF.

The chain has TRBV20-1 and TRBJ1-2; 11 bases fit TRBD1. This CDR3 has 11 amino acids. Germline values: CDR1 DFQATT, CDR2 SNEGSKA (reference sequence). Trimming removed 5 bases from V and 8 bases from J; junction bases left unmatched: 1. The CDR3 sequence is CSAWTGGGYTF. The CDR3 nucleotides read TGCAGTGCTTGGACAGGGGGCGGCTACACCTTC.

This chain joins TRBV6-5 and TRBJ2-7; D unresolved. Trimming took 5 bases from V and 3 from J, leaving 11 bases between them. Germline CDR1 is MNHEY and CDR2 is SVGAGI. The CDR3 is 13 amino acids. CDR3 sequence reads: CASSPRRNYEQYF. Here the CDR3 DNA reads TGTGCCAGCAGTCCCCGGAGAAACTACGAGCAGTACTTC.

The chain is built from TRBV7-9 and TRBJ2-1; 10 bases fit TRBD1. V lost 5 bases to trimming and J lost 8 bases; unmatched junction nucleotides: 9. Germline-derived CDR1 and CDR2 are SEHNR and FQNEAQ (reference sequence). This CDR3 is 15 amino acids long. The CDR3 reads CASSPRDRGLHEQFF. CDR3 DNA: TGTGCCAGCAGCCCCCGGGACAGGGGTTTACATGAGCAGTTCTTC.

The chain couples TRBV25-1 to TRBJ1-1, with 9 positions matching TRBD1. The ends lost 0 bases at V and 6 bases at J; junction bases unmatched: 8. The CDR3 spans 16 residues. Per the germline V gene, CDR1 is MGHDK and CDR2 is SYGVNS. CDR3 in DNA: TGTGCCAGCAGTGAATATAAAGGGACAGGGAGGTCTGAAGCTTTCTTT. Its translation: CASSEYKGTGRSEAFF.

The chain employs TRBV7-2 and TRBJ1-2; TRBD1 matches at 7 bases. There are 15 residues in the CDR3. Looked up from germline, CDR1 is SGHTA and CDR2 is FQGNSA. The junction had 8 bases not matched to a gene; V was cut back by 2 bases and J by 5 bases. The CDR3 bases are TGTGCCAGCAGCTTAAATTTAGCAGGGGGATATGGCTACACCTTC. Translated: CASSLNLAGGYGYTF.

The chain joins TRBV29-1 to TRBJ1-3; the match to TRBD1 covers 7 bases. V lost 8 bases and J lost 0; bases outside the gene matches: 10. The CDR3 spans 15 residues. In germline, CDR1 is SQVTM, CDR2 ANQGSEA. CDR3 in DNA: TGCAGCTTTAGGGGGACAGAGTACTCTGGAAACACCATATATTTT. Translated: CSFRGTEYSGNTIYF.

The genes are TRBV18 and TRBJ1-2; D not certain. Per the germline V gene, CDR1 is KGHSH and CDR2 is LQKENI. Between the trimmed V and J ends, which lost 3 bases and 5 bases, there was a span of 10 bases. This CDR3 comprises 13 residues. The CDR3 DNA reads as TGTGCCAGCTCACCGTCGGGGAGGTATGGCTACACCTTC. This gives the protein CASSPSGRYGYTF.

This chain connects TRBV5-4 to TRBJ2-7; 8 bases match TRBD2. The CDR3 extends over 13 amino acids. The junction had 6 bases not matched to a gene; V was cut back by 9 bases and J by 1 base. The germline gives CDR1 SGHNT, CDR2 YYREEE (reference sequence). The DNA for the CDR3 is TGTGCCATCGGGGGGGGTCCTTCCTACGAGCAGTACTTC. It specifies CAIGGGPSYEQYF.

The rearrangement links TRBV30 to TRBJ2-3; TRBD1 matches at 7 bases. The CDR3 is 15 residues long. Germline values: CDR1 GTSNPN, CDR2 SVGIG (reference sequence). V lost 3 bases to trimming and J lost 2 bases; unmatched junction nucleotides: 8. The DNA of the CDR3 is TGTGCCTGGAGGGGCCGGGACAGCTCCACAGATACGCAGTATTTT. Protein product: CAWRGRDSSTDTQYF. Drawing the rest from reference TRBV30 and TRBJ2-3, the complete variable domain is SQTIHQWPATLVQPVGSPLSLECTVEGTSNPNLYWYRQAAGRGLQLLFYSVGIGQISSEVPQNLSASRPQDRQFILSSKKLLLSDSGFYLCAWRGRDSSTDTQYFGPGTRLTVL.